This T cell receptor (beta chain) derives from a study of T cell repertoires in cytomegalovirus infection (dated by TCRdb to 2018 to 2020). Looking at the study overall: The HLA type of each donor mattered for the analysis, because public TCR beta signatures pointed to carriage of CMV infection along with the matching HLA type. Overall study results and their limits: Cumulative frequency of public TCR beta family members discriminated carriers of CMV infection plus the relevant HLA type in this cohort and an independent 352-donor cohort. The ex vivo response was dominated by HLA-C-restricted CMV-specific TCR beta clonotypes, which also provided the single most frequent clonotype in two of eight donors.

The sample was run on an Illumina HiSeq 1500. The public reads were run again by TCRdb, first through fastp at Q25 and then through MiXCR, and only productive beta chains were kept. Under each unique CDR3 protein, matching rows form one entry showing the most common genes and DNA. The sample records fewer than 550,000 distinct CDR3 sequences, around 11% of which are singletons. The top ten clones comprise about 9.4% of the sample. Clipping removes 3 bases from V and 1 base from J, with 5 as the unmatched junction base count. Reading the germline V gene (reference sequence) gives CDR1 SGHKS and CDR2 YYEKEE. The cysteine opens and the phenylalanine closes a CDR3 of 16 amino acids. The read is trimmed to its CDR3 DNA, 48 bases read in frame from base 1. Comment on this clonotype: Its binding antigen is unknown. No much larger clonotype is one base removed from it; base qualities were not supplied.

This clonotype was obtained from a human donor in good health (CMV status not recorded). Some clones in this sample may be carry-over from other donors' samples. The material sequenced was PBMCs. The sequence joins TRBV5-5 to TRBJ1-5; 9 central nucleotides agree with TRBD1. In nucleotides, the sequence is TGTGCCAGCAGCTGGGGACAGGGAGGGAGCAATCAGCCCCAGCATTTT. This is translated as CASSWGQGGSNQPQHF.